These 15 T cell receptor beta chains share one sample of origin, sequenced in a study of blood T cell repertoires in COVID-19. This table comes from immunoSEQ multiplex PCR, and its TCRdb copy is limited to in-frame clones, with some not included. Of 200,000 to 300,000 clones listed, about 88% are singletons. The sequenced material came from peripheral blood. The source of these receptors is a man in his thirties or forties with active or convalescent COVID-19.

This chain links TRBV5-3 with TRBJ1-5; the D gene is possibly TRBD1 (6 bases). TRBV5-3 is labeled an ORF, and its function is uncertain. Trimming shortened V by 6 bases and J by 3 bases, and 25 bases separated the two germline ends. The CDR3 extends over 18 amino acids. In DNA form, the CDR3 reads TGTGCCAGAAAAACCGGACAGATTAAAGAAAAGCCCAATCAGCCCCAGCATTTT. It codes for CARKTGQIKEKPNQPQHF.

This chain joins TRBV4-1 and TRBJ2-5; TRBD2 aligns across 7 bases. CDR3 length equals 13 residues. The ends lost 0 bases at V and 5 bases at J; junction bases unmatched: 0. Germline loops: CDR1 MGHRA, CDR2 YSYEKL. In DNA form, the CDR3 reads TGCGCCAGCAGCCAAGAGGGGGGGGAGACCCAGTACTTC. Translating gives CASSQEGGETQYF.

This sequence joins TRBV4-2 and TRBJ1-6; D may be TRBD1 (6 bases). Per the germline V gene, CDR1 is LGHNA and CDR2 is YNFKEQ. The CDR3 runs 17 residues. V was clipped by 3 bases and J by 3 bases, with 15 bases between them. This CDR3 reads CASSQGPVDSYNSPLHF. DNA for the CDR3: TGTGCCAGCAGCCAGGGACCTGTGGACAGCTATAATTCACCCCTCCACTTT.

The chain uses TRBV7-9 and TRBJ1-1; no clear D. CDR3 length: 17 residues. The V and J ends lost 4 bases and 1 base respectively, with 19 bases between them. Germline CDR1 and CDR2: SEHNR and FQNEAQ (reference sequence). CDR3 loop: CASSSEETREKNTEAFF. CDR3 sequence (DNA): TGTGCCAGCAGCTCGGAAGAAACAAGGGAGAAGAACACTGAAGCTTTCTTT.

The chain uses TRBV5-1 and TRBJ1-4; tentatively, D is TRBD1 (5 bases). Germline V gene lookup returns CDR1 SGHRS and CDR2 YFSETQ. Trimming shortened V by 5 bases and J by 8 bases, and 16 bases separated the two germline ends. The CDR3 is made up of 14 amino acids. The CDR3 spells CASSRGAGYEKLFF. The CDR3 DNA follows: TGCGCCAGCAGTCGAGGGGCGGGATACGAAAAACTGTTTTTT.

This clone was picked up a small number of times. This chain joins TRBV19 and TRBJ2-7; 9 nucleotides align to TRBD1. V shed 6 bases, J shed 5 bases, and the junction held 17 bases outside the gene matches. This CDR3 has 17 amino acids. Per the germline V gene, CDR1 is LNHDA and CDR2 is SQIVND (reference sequence). DNA for the CDR3: TGTGCCAGTAGCTGGGGGACAGGGAGTTTGGGGAGCCACGAGCAGTACTTC. Protein product: CASSWGTGSLGSHEQYF.

The chain couples TRBV15 to TRBJ2-2, with D maybe TRBD2 (7 bases). The V gene lost 5 bases and the J gene lost 7 bases, with 17 bases spanning the gap. CDR1 and CDR2 (germline): LNHNV, YYDKDF (reference sequence). The CDR3 runs 15 residues. In nucleotides, the CDR3 is TGTGCCACCAGCCGCTCCGCGGGGGCGTACGGGGAGCTGTTTTTT. It yields the protein CATSRSAGAYGELFF. Supplemented by reference TRBV15 and TRBJ2-2, the full variable domain reads DAMVIQNPRYQVTQFGKPVTLSCSQTLNHNVMYWYQQKSSQAPKLLFHYYDKDFNNEADTPDNFQSRRPNTSFCFLDIRSPGLGDTAMYLCATSRSAGAYGELFFGEGSRLTVL.

This clone was found a few times. V gene TRBV4-2 combines with J gene TRBJ1-1; D not certain. The germline V gene has CDR1 LGHNA and CDR2 YNFKEQ. Trimming removed 0 bases at V and 0 bases at J, with 8 bases between. The CDR3 sequence is 15 residues long. For the CDR3, the DNA is TGTGCCAGCAGCCAAGATCGCGGGTTGAACACTGAAGCTTTCTTT. It encodes CASSQDRGLNTEAFF.

This rearrangement joins TRBV6-1 to TRBJ2-7, with 13 positions matching TRBD2. The germline V gene encodes CDR1 MNHNS and CDR2 SASEGT. The CDR3 consists of 17 residues. Trimming at V came to 1 base and at J to 5 bases, leaving 8 bases not matched to a gene. The CDR3 sequence is CASSEGTLAGGLDEQYF. As DNA, the CDR3 is TGTGCCAGCAGTGAAGGAACACTAGCGGGGGGGCTGGACGAGCAGTACTTC.

CDR3 protein: CASSPTGGDKDTQYF. CDR3 DNA sequence: TGTGCCAGCAGCCCCACGGGGGGGGACAAAGATACGCAGTATTTT. The chain carries TRBV7-3 and TRBJ2-3, with 8 bases matching TRBD2. Germline CDR1 reads SGHTA; CDR2 reads FQGTGA. V lost 5 bases, J lost 5 bases, and 9 bases stayed unmatched. The CDR3 has 15 residues. The entire variable domain, with the rest obtained from reference TRBV7-3 and TRBJ2-3, is as follows: GAGVSQTPSNKVTEKGKYVELRCDPISGHTALYWYRQSLGQGPEFLIYFQGTGAADDSGLPNDRFFAVRPEGSVSTLKIQRTERGDSAVYLCASSPTGGDKDTQYFGPGTRLTVL.

This clone was observed once. The V call is TRBV5-6, the J call TRBJ2-3, with TRBD2 matching 7 bases. CDR3 length: 16 amino acids. Trimming took 0 bases from V and 6 from J; bases not matched to a gene: 10. Germline CDR1 is SGHDT and CDR2 is YYEEEE. The CDR3 here is CASSLVVGGYPDTQYF. In DNA form, the CDR3 reads TGTGCCAGCAGCTTGGTCGTGGGGGGGTATCCCGATACGCAGTATTTT.

The sample holds a few counts of this clone. The rearrangement joins TRBV5-6 to TRBJ1-3, with a weak D call TRBD1 (6 bases). Trimming shortened V by 3 bases and J by 2 bases, and 9 bases separated the two germline ends. Germline V gene lookup returns CDR1 SGHDT and CDR2 YYEEEE. There are 14 residues in the CDR3. For the CDR3, the DNA is TGTGCCAGCAGCTGGCGGACAGCTGGAAACACCATATATTTT. Protein: CASSWRTAGNTIYF. Supplemented by reference TRBV5-6 and TRBJ1-3, the full variable domain reads DAGVTQSPTHLIKTRGQQVTLRCSPKSGHDTVSWYQQALGQGPQFIFQYYEEEERQRGNFPDRFSGHQFPNYSSELNVNALLLGDSALYLCASSWRTAGNTIYFGEGSWLTVV.

The chain couples TRBV19 to TRBJ1-5; no definite D call. Trimming removed 4 bases at V and 0 bases at J, with 13 bases between. Germline CDR1 and CDR2: LNHDA and SQIVND (reference sequence). There are 16 residues in the CDR3. For the CDR3, the DNA is TGTGCCAGTAGTACGGAGGGAGGATTTAGCAATCAGCCCCAGCATTTT. It codes for CASSTEGGFSNQPQHF.

V is TRBV5-1 and J is TRBJ2-1, with D maybe TRBD2 (6 bases). Trimming left V 5 bases short and J 0 bases short, with 9 bases between. Germline V gene data show CDR1 as SGHRS and CDR2 as YFSETQ. CDR3 length: 14 amino acids. The CDR3 sequence is CASSGGSSYNEQFF. CDR3 DNA: TGCGCCAGCAGTGGGGGGAGCTCCTACAATGAGCAGTTCTTC.

The chain recombines TRBV19 with TRBJ2-5; possible D gene TRBD1, 6 bases. CDR1 is LNHDA, CDR2 SQIVND, per germline (reference sequence). The CDR3 extends over 13 amino acids. V was trimmed by 5 bases and J by 3 bases, leaving 10 bases between them. The CDR3 loop reads CASSLRTEETQYF. The CDR3 DNA reads as TGTGCCAGTAGTCTCCGGACAGAAGAGACCCAGTACTTC.